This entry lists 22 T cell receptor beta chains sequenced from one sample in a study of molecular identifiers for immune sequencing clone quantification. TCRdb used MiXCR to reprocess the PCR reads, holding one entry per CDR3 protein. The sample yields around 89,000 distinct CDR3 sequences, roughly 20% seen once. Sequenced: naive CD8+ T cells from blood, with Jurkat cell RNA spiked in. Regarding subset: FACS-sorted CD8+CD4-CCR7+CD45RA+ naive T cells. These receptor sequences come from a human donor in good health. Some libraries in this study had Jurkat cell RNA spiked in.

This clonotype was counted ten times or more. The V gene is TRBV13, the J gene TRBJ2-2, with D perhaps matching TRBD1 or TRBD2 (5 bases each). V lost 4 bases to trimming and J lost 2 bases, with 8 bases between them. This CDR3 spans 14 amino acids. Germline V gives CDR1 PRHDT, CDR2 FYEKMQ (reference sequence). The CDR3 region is CASSSGTNTGELFF. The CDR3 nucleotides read TGTGCCAGCAGCTCCGGGACCAACACCGGGGAGCTGTTTTTT. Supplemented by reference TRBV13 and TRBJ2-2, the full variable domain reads AAGVIQSPRHLIKEKRETATLKCYPIPRHDTVYWYQQGPGQDPQFLISFYEKMQSDKGSIPDRFSAQQFSDYHSELNMSSLELGDSALYFCASSSGTNTGELFFGEGSRLTVL.

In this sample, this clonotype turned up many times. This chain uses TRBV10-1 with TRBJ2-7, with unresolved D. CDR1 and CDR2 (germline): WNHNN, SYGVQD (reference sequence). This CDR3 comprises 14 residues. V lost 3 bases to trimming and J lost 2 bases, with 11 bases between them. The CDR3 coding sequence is TGCGCCAGCAGTGACCAAACACGTCCCTACGAGCAGTACTTC. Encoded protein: CASSDQTRPYEQYF.

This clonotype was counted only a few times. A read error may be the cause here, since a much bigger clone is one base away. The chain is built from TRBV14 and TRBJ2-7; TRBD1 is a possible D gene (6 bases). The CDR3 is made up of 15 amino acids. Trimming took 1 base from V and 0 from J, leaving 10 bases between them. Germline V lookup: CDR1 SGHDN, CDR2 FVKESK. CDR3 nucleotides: TGTGCCAGCAGCCAAGCAGGGGCAAGCTCCTACGAGCAGTACTTC. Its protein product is CASSQAGASSYEQYF.

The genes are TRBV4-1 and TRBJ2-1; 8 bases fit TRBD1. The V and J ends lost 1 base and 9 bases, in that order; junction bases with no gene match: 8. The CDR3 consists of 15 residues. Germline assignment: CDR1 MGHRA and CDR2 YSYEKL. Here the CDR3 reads CASSQAGQGRSEQFF. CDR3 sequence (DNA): TGCGCCAGCAGCCAAGCAGGACAGGGACGCAGTGAGCAGTTCTTC.

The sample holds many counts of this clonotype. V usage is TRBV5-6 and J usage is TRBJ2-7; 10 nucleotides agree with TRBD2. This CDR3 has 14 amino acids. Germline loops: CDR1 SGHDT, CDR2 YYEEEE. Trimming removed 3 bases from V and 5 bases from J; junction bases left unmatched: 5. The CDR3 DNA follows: TGTGCCAGCAGCTCGCGAGCGGGAGGGCACGAGCAGTACTTC. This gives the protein CASSSRAGGHEQYF. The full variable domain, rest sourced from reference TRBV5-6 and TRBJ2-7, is DAGVTQSPTHLIKTRGQQVTLRCSPKSGHDTVSWYQQALGQGPQFIFQYYEEEERQRGNFPDRFSGHQFPNYSSELNVNALLLGDSALYLCASSSRAGGHEQYFGPGTRLTVT.

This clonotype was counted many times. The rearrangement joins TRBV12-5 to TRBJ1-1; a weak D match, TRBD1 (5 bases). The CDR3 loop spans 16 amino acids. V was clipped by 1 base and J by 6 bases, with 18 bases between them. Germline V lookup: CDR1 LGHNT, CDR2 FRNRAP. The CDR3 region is CASGLAYGPRAPEAFF. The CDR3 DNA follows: TGTGCTAGTGGTTTGGCCTATGGTCCCAGGGCCCCTGAAGCTTTCTTT.

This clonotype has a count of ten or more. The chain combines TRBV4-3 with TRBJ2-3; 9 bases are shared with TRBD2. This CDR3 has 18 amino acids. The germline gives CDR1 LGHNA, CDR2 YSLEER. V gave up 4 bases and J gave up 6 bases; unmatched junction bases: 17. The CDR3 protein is CASSRRLSRGGLEDTQYF. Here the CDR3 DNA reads TGCGCCAGCAGCCGTAGACTATCGCGGGGGGGCTTGGAGGATACGCAGTATTTT.

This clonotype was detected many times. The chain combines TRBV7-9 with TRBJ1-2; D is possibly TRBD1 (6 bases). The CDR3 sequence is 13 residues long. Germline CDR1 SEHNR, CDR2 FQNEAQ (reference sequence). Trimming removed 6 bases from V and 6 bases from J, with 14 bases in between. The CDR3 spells CASSFTRGDGYTF. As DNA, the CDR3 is TGTGCCAGCAGTTTTACCAGGGGCGATGGCTACACCTTC.

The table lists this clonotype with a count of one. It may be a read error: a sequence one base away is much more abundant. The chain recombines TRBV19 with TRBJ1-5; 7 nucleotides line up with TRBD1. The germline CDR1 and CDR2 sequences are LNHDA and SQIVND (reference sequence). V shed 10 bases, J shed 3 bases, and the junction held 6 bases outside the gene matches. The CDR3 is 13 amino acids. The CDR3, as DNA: TGTGCCACTGGAACAGGGGTCAATCAGCCCCAGCATTTT. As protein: CATGTGVNQPQHF.

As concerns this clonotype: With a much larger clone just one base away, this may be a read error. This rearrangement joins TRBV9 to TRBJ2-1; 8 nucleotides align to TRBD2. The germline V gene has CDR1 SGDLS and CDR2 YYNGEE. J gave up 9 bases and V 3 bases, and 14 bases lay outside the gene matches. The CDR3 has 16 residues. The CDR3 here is CASSAAISGSLVEQFF. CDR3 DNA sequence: TGTGCCAGCAGCGCAGCTATAAGCGGGAGTTTGGTTGAGCAGTTCTTC. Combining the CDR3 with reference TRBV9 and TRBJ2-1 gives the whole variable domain DSGVTQTPKHLITATGQRVTLRCSPRSGDLSVYWYQQSLDQGLQFLIQYYNGEERAKGNILERFSAQQFPDLHSELNLSSLELGDSALYFCASSAAISGSLVEQFFGPGTRLTVL.

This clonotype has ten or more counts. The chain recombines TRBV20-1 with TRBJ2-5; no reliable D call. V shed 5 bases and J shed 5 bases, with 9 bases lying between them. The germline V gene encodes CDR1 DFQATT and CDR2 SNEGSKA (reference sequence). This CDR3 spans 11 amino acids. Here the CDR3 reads CSAHLDETQYF. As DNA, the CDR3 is TGCAGTGCTCATTTGGATGAGACCCAGTACTTC.

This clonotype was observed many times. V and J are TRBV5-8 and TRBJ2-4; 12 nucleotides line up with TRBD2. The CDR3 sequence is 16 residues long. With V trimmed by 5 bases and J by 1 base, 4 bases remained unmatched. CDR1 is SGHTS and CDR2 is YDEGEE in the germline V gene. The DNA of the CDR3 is TGTGCCAGCAGAAAAGGACTAGCGGGGGCCAAAAACATTCAGTACTTC. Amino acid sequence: CASRKGLAGAKNIQYF.

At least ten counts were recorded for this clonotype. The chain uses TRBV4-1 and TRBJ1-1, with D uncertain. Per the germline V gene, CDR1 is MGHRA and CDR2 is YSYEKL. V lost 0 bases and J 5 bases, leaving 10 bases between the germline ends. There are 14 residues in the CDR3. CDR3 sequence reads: CASSQEPSRTEAFF. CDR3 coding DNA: TGCGCCAGCAGCCAAGAGCCCAGCAGGACTGAAGCTTTCTTT.

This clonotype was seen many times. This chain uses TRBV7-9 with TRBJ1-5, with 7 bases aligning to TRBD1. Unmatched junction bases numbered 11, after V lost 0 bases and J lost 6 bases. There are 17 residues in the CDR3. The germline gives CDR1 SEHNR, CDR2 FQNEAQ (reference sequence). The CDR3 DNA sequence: TGTGCCAGCAGCTTAGCAGAGACAGGGCCGGTTTCTCAGCCCCAGCATTTT. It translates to CASSLAETGPVSQPQHF.

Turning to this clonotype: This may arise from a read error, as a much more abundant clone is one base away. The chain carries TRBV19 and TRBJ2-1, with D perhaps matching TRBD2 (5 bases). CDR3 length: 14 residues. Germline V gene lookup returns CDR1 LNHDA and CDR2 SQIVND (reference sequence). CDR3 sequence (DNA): TGTGCCAGTAGTATTGTCAGTCCTAGCAATGAGCAGCTCTTC. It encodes CASSIVSPSNEQLF.

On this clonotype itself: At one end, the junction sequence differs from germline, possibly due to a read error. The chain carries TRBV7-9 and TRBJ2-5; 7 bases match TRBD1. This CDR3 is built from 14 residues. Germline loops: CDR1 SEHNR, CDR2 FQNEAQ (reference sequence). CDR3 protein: CTSSFEGGKETQYF. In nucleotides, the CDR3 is TGTACCAGCAGCTTCGAAGGGGGCAAAGAGACCCAGTACTTC.

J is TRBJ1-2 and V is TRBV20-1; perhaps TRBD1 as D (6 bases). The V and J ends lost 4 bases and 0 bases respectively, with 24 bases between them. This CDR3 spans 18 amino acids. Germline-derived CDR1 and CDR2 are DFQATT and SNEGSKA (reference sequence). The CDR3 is CSAIRYLQGWIANYGYTF. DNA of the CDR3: TGCAGTGCTATACGCTATTTGCAGGGGTGGATAGCTAACTATGGCTACACCTTC.

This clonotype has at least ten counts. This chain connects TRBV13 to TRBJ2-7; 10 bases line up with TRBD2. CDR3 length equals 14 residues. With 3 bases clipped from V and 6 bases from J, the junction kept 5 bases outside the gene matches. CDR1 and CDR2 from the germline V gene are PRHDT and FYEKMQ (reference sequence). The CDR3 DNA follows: TGTGCCAGCAGCTTTAGCGGGGGGAAGGTCGAGCAGTACTTC. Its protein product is CASSFSGGKVEQYF. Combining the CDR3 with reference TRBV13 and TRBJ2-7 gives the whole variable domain AAGVIQSPRHLIKEKRETATLKCYPIPRHDTVYWYQQGPGQDPQFLISFYEKMQSDKGSIPDRFSAQQFSDYHSELNMSSLELGDSALYFCASSFSGGKVEQYFGPGTRLTVT.

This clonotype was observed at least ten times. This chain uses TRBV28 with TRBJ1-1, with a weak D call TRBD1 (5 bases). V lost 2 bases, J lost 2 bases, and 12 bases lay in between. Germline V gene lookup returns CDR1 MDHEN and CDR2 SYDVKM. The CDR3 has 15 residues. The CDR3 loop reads CASSLAGHLNTEAFF. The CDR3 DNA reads TGTGCCAGCAGTTTAGCCGGACACCTAAACACTGAAGCTTTCTTT. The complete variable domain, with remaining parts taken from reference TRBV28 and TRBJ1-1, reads DVKVTQSSRYLVKRTGEKVFLECVQDMDHENMFWYRQDPGLGLRLIYFSYDVKMKEKGDIPEGYSVSREKKERFSLILESASTNQTSMYLCASSLAGHLNTEAFFGQGTRLTVV.

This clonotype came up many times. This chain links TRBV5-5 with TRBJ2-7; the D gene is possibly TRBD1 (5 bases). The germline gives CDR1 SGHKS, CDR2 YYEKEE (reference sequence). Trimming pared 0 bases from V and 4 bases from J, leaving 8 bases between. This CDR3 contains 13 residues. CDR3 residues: CASSLVSGYEQYF. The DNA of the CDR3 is TGTGCCAGCAGCTTGGTTTCAGGGTACGAGCAGTACTTC.

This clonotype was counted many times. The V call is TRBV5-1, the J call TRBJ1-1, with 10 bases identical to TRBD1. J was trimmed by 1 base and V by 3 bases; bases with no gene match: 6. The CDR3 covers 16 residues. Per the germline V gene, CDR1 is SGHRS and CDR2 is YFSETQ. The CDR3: CASSYGTGEWNTEAFF. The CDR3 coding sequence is TGCGCCAGCAGCTATGGGACAGGGGAGTGGAACACTGAAGCTTTCTTT.

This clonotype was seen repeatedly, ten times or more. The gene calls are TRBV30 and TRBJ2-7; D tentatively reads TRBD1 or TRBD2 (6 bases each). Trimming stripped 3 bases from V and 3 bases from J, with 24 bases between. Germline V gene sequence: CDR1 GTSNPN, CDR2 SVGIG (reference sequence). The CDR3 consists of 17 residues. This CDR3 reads CAWRDPTGGQGNYEQYF. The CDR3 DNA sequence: TGTGCCTGGAGAGACCCTACTGGGGGGCAGGGGAACTACGAGCAGTACTTC.